This T cell receptor beta chain was profiled in a study of a mutant IDH1 vaccine in newly diagnosed glioma. Turning to the study itself: Treated patients showed a male proportion of around 62%, a female proportion of approximately 38%, and a mean age of around 40 years. Antecedent treatment encompassed radiotherapy, temozolomide, or their combination; the majority received both.

The data were produced by immunoSEQ multiplex PCR, yet TCRdb's version contains in-frame clones alone and is incomplete. The sample lists 65,000 to 70,000 clones, about 83% seen once, with over 4% in the top ten. Whole-study findings and limits: Approximately 93% of patients showed vaccine-induced immune responses across multiple MHC alleles.

Documented time point: baseline, week 1 (first vaccination visit). Described treatment: pre-vaccination baseline after standard-of-care therapy. A remark on this clone: Antigen unknown.

The CDR3 spans 13 residues. Germline CDR1 is SGHTA and CDR2 is FQGNSA. Germline trimming cut 4 bases from V and 6 bases from J; bases unmatched to any gene: 1. This material consisted of peripheral blood mononuclear cells (PBMCs), taken from a glioma patient treated with radiotherapy, temozolomide or both. This chain links TRBV7-2 with TRBJ2-2; TRBD2 agrees at 8 bases. This sequence originates from a woman under 30 with glioma. Some clones in this sample may be carry-over from other donors' samples. CDR3 sequence: CASSSGLAGELFF. CDR3 bases: TGTGCCAGCAGCTCGGGACTAGCCGGGGAGCTGTTTTTT.